These 25 T cell receptor beta chains share one sample of origin, sequenced in a study of cytomegalovirus exposure and HLA in healthy donors. Both 60 Vbeta primers and 13 Jbeta primers went into the PCR. Assay used: immunoSEQ multiplex PCR; TCRdb lists only in-frame clones, some missing. The sample has fewer than 200,000 clones; around 79% are singletons. The material sequenced was PBMCs. The source of these receptors is a male donor in good health and CMV-seropositive.

The gene calls are TRBV18 and TRBJ1-5; D gene unclear. V dropped 11 bases and J dropped 0 bases, with 5 bases sitting between them. CDR3 length equals 11 residues. Germline V lookup: CDR1 KGHSH, CDR2 LQKENI. CDR3 residues: CAPYSNQPQHF. DNA for the CDR3: TGTGCCCCCTATAGCAATCAGCCCCAGCATTTT.

The chain is built from TRBV4-2 and TRBJ2-3; the match to TRBD2 covers 11 bases. Trimming at V came to 0 bases and at J to 2 bases, leaving 7 bases not matched to a gene. The germline gives CDR1 LGHNA, CDR2 YNFKEQ. The CDR3 spans 18 residues. Here the CDR3 reads CASSQELAGGQVTDTQYF. The DNA for the CDR3 is TGTGCCAGCAGCCAAGAGCTAGCGGGGGGCCAGGTCACAGATACGCAGTATTTT.

This chain links TRBV5-1 with TRBJ2-2; 9 bases line up with TRBD1. From germline, CDR1 is SGHRS and CDR2 YFSETQ. The CDR3 extends over 15 amino acids. V was pared by 6 bases and J by 4 bases, with 7 bases of the junction left unmatched. The CDR3 spells CASTTGGASTGELFF. The CDR3 DNA follows: TGCGCCAGCACCACAGGGGGCGCGAGCACCGGGGAGCTGTTTTTT. The full variable domain, its missing parts supplied by reference TRBV5-1 and TRBJ2-2, is KAGVTQTPRYLIKTRGQQVTLSCSPISGHRSVSWYQQTPGQGLQFLFEYFSETQRNKGNFPGRFSGRQFSNSRSEMNVSTLELGDSALYLCASTTGGASTGELFFGEGSRLTVL.

J is TRBJ2-5 and V is TRBV27; 11 nucleotides match TRBD1. The DNA matches TRBJ2-7 better at its end, which makes the J call doubtful. CDR1 is MNHEY and CDR2 is SMNVEV in the germline V gene (reference sequence). CDR3 length equals 16 residues. The CDR3 nucleotides read TGTGCCAGCAGTTCCTCCCTGGGGACAGGGGGTATCGAGCAGTACTTC. Translating gives CASSSSLGTGGIEQYF.

This rearrangement joins TRBV7-8 to TRBJ1-1; 9 bases align to TRBD1. Germline V CDR1 and CDR2: SGHVS, FQNEAQ. V shed 3 bases, J shed 7 bases, and the junction held 0 bases outside the gene matches. The CDR3 consists of 12 residues. CDR3: CASSLTGGEAFF. As DNA, the CDR3 is TGTGCCAGCAGCTTGACAGGGGGTGAAGCTTTCTTT.

This chain joins TRBV5-4 and TRBJ2-5, with TRBD1 matching 10 bases. The germline V gene has CDR1 SGHNT and CDR2 YYREEE (reference sequence). With V trimmed by 7 bases and J by 5 bases, 11 bases remained unmatched. This CDR3 comprises 15 residues. The CDR3 bases are TGTGCCAGCGGCGAAGGGACAGGGGCTCGGGAGACCCAGTACTTC. As protein: CASGEGTGARETQYF.

The chain uses TRBV14 and TRBJ1-1, with 8 nucleotides matching TRBD1. CDR3 length: 16 residues. Germline CDR1 is SGHDN and CDR2 is FVKESK. Losses at the gene ends were 3 bases for V and 4 bases for J; bases not matched to a gene: 10. For the CDR3, the DNA is TGTGCCAGCAGCCACTATCAAGGACAGGGAGGCACTGAAGCTTTCTTT. Protein sequence: CASSHYQGQGGTEAFF.

This chain links TRBV13 with TRBJ2-7; 11 bases map to TRBD1. The CDR3 loop spans 14 amino acids. Germline V gene lookup returns CDR1 PRHDT and CDR2 FYEKMQ (reference sequence). The J segment lost 6 bases and the V segment lost 4 bases, leaving 5 bases of the junction unmatched. CDR3 loop: CASSSGQGAGEQYF. CDR3 nucleotides: TGTGCCAGCAGCTCAGGACAGGGGGCGGGCGAGCAGTACTTC.

The rearrangement uses TRBV4-2 and TRBJ2-1, with TRBD2 matching over 7 bases. V dropped 0 bases and J dropped 3; count of bases not matched to a gene: 11. Germline V gene lookup returns CDR1 LGHNA and CDR2 YNFKEQ. The CDR3 length is 18 residues. Here the CDR3 DNA reads TGTGCCAGCAGCCAAGATTATCCTGGGCTAGCGGACTACAATGAGCAGTTCTTC. Its translation: CASSQDYPGLADYNEQFF.

J is TRBJ2-5 and V is TRBV7-2, with D possibly being TRBD2 (7 bases). CDR1 and CDR2 from the germline V gene are SGHTA and FQGNSA. Trimming stripped 5 bases from V and 5 bases from J, with 15 bases between. The CDR3 contains 14 residues. The CDR3 DNA reads as TGTGCCAGCAGCCCAAGGGGGGGCGGTGAGACCCAGTACTTC. It yields the protein CASSPRGGGETQYF.

The genes are TRBV7-3 and TRBJ1-1; 7 positions agree with TRBD1. With V trimmed by 1 base and J by 3 bases, 5 bases remained unmatched. The CDR3 length is 15 residues. The V gene's germline CDR1 is SGHTA and CDR2 FQGTGA. CDR3 sequence (DNA): TGTGCCAGCAGCTTAAAAGCAGGGGGGTACACTGAAGCTTTCTTT. The encoded protein is CASSLKAGGYTEAFF.

The V gene is TRBV18, the J gene TRBJ1-6; maybe TRBD1 (5 bases). Germline lookup yields CDR1 KGHSH and CDR2 LQKENI. The CDR3 loop spans 15 amino acids. Deletions cut 0 bases from V and 7 bases from J, with 10 bases between. The CDR3 DNA reads as TGTGCCAGCTCACCACCCGAAGGGGTGAATTCACCCCTCCACTTT. Encoded protein: CASSPPEGVNSPLHF.

The chain couples TRBV2 to TRBJ2-5; 10 bases line up with TRBD1. V was pared by 10 bases and J by 4 bases, with 18 bases of the junction left unmatched. The CDR3 runs 17 residues. Per the germline V gene, CDR1 is SNHLY and CDR2 is FYNNEI. Here the CDR3 reads CATGGGTGDTNRETQYF. CDR3 sequence (DNA): TGTGCCACGGGGGGTGGGACAGGGGATACCAATAGAGAGACCCAGTACTTC.

This sequence joins TRBV7-9 and TRBJ1-2; 9 nucleotides agree with TRBD1. The CDR3 runs to 13 residues. After removal of 6 bases from V and 6 bases from J, the junction contained 5 bases not matched to a gene. The germline V gene encodes CDR1 SEHNR and CDR2 FQNEAQ (reference sequence). The CDR3: CASSRTGVDGYTF. The CDR3 DNA reads as TGTGCCAGCAGTCGGACAGGGGTTGATGGCTACACCTTC.

The chain combines TRBV13 with TRBJ2-1; TRBD2 agrees at 10 bases. CDR1 is PRHDT and CDR2 is FYEKMQ in the germline V gene (reference sequence). This CDR3 spans 13 amino acids. With V trimmed by 9 bases and J by 9 bases, 8 bases remained unmatched. CDR3: CASQQRGGPEQFF. The CDR3 DNA reads as TGTGCCAGTCAGCAGCGGGGGGGCCCTGAGCAGTTCTTC. Using reference TRBV13 and TRBJ2-1 for the parts outside the CDR3, the full variable domain is AAGVIQSPRHLIKEKRETATLKCYPIPRHDTVYWYQQGPGQDPQFLISFYEKMQSDKGSIPDRFSAQQFSDYHSELNMSSLELGDSALYFCASQQRGGPEQFFGPGTRLTVL.

The sample holds one count of this clone. The chain joins TRBV29-1 to TRBJ2-7; D is possibly TRBD1 (6 bases). Trimming left V 4 bases short and J 5 bases short, with 12 bases between. From germline, CDR1 is SQVTM and CDR2 ANQGSEA. This CDR3 spans 12 amino acids. CDR3 coding DNA: TGCAGCGTTGTCCCAGGGGACCACGAGCAGTACTTC. It codes for CSVVPGDHEQYF.

The CDR3 region is CASSVGSGRVYEQYF. CDR3 sequence (DNA): TGTGCCAGCAGCGTAGGAAGCGGTAGAGTTTACGAGCAGTACTTC. The V gene is TRBV9, the J gene TRBJ2-7; tentative D call: TRBD2 (5 bases). Trimming shortened V by 0 bases and J by 4 bases, and 14 bases separated the two germline ends. CDR3 size: 15 residues. CDR1 is SGDLS and CDR2 is YYNGEE in the germline V gene.

The chain carries TRBV5-4 and TRBJ2-2, with TRBD1 as a possible D gene (6 bases). Germline CDR1 is SGHNT and CDR2 is YYREEE (reference sequence). With 4 bases removed from V and 2 bases from J, the gap between germline ends came to 12 bases. This CDR3 is built from 15 residues. The CDR3 DNA sequence: TGTGCCAGCAGCCACCCGGACAGCAACACCGGGGAGCTGTTTTTT. It translates to CASSHPDSNTGELFF.

V gene TRBV19 combines with J gene TRBJ2-1; 8 bases are a match to TRBD1. This CDR3 contains 14 residues. CDR1 LNHDA and CDR2 SQIVND come from the germline V gene (reference sequence). V shed 4 bases, J shed 15 bases, and the junction held 14 bases outside the gene matches. CDR3: CASSRDDRGFPRFF. In nucleotides, the CDR3 is TGTGCCAGTAGTAGGGACGACAGGGGTTTCCCTCGGTTCTTC.

The chain carries TRBV6-1 and TRBJ2-1, with D possibly matching TRBD1 (6 bases). This CDR3 is 16 amino acids long. Trimming took 2 bases from V and 9 from J, leaving 20 bases between them. Germline V gene sequence: CDR1 MNHNS, CDR2 SASEGT. DNA for the CDR3: TGTGCCAGCAGTGAACTGACAGGAAAGACGGTCGGTGAGCAGTTCTTC. It codes for CASSELTGKTVGEQFF.

The chain links TRBV18 to TRBJ1-2; possible D gene TRBD1, 5 bases. The V and J ends lost 4 bases and 0 bases respectively, with 9 bases between them. The CDR3 extends over 14 amino acids. Germline CDR1 is KGHSH and CDR2 is LQKENI. DNA for the CDR3: TGTGCCAGCTCACTGGACACCCCTAACTATGGCTACACCTTC. Translated: CASSLDTPNYGYTF.

The chain carries TRBV30 and TRBJ2-7; 10 positions agree with TRBD2. This CDR3 has 14 residues. Trimming at V came to 6 bases and at J to 3 bases, leaving 8 bases not matched to a gene. The germline V gene has CDR1 GTSNPN and CDR2 SVGIG (reference sequence). The DNA of the CDR3 is TGTGCCTGTTCGGGTAGCGGGGGGTTCTACGAGCAGTACTTC. It translates to CACSGSGGFYEQYF. Full variable domain (rest looked up from reference TRBV30 and TRBJ2-7): SQTIHQWPATLVQPVGSPLSLECTVEGTSNPNLYWYRQAAGRGLQLLFYSVGIGQISSEVPQNLSASRPQDRQFILSSKKLLLSDSGFYLCACSGSGGFYEQYFGPGTRLTVT.

The CDR3 DNA sequence: TGTGCCAGCAGCCCTTGGAGGGAGACAGCGTCCTACAATGAGCAGTTCTTC. It codes for CASSPWRETASYNEQFF. The genes are TRBV9 and TRBJ2-1, with D perhaps matching TRBD2 (6 bases). CDR1 is SGDLS, CDR2 YYNGEE, per germline. Trimming removed 4 bases at V and 1 base at J, with 18 bases between. This CDR3 has 17 amino acids. Variable domain in full (rest from reference TRBV9 and TRBJ2-1): DSGVTQTPKHLITATGQRVTLRCSPRSGDLSVYWYQQSLDQGLQFLIQYYNGEERAKGNILERFSAQQFPDLHSELNLSSLELGDSALYFCASSPWRETASYNEQFFGPGTRLTVL.

This clone appeared a single time. This chain links TRBV18 with TRBJ1-1; no clear D gene. With 1 base removed from V and 7 bases from J, the gap between germline ends came to 7 bases. Germline V gene lookup returns CDR1 KGHSH and CDR2 LQKENI. This CDR3 spans 12 amino acids. CDR3 sequence: CASSPRGIEAFF. CDR3 sequence (DNA): TGTGCCAGCTCACCACGAGGGATTGAAGCTTTCTTT.

This sequence joins TRBV5-4 and TRBJ2-3; D ambiguous. This CDR3 is 12 amino acids long. V shed 2 bases and J shed 2 bases, with 3 bases lying between them. The germline CDR1 and CDR2 sequences are SGHNT and YYREEE (reference sequence). DNA for the CDR3: TGTGCCAGCAGCTTACACACAGATACGCAGTATTTT. Protein: CASSLHTDTQYF.